This T cell receptor (beta chain) was found in a study of T cells in Graves' hyperthyroidism and ophthalmopathy. Study-level background: Peripheral blood collection took place at initial diagnosis, before any treatment.

This clonotype occurred a few times. Its antigen is not known. Compared with germline, one end of the junction differs, possibly owing to a read error. Points from the study as a whole: Also found in blood were most expanded thyroid clonotypes above 0.001.

Researchers amplified the TCR beta CDR3 regions from RNA transcripts. HTBI primers were used for first-round RT-PCR of the TCR CDR3. MiXCR, applied by TCRdb to the multiplex PCR reads, yields one record per CDR3 protein. This table has about 580,000 distinct CDR3 sequences, approximately 15% appearing once. Orbital computed tomography, thyroid ultrasound, serum thyroxine and TRAb, and clinical symptoms together informed the diagnoses. Source material for PBMCs was about 11 ml fresh peripheral blood. The sample was blood. The sequence was collected from a woman aged 30 to 39 with Graves' hyperthyroidism that later progressed to Graves' ophthalmopathy.

Here the CDR3 reads CASSTTGSNIEAFF. The DNA for the CDR3 is TGTGCCAGCAGCACCACAGGATCGAACATTGAAGCTTTCTTT. This chain connects TRBV11-3 to TRBJ1-1, with D perhaps matching TRBD1 (5 bases). This CDR3 is 14 amino acids long. Germline CDR1 is SGHNT and CDR2 is YENEEA.